The 11 T cell receptor beta chains below all came from one sample that was sequenced in a study of T cell changes during pregnancy in multiple sclerosis. Method: immunoSEQ multiplex PCR; TCRdb's copy keeps in-frame clones and lacks some. This sample has roughly 63,000 clones; 90% to 95% occur once, and the top ten carry about 4%. This sample comprised CD8+ T cells from peripheral blood mononuclear cells, obtained in the second trimester of pregnancy. These receptor sequences come from a female donor with multiple sclerosis, enrolled in a pregnancy study.

The gene calls are TRBV7-9 and TRBJ1-6, with D perhaps matching TRBD1 (5 bases). The CDR3 is 14 residues long. CDR1 is SEHNR and CDR2 is FQNEAQ in the germline V gene (reference sequence). Between the trimmed V and J ends, which lost 8 bases and 8 bases, there was a span of 16 bases. This CDR3 is CASSSGRAYSPLHF. In nucleotides, the CDR3 is TGTGCCAGCTCGTCGGGCAGGGCTTATTCACCCCTCCACTTT.

The chain uses TRBV21-1 and TRBJ2-5; TRBD1, the table's D call, lacks a check against the DNA. TRBV21-1 corresponds to a pseudogene. The CDR3 has 17 residues. The DNA of the CDR3 is TGTGCCAGCAGCAAAGCCCAGGGACAGGGGACACAAGAGACCCAGTACTTC. It yields the protein CASSKAQGQGTQETQYF.

The gene calls are TRBV9 and TRBJ2-1; D perhaps matches TRBD2 (5 bases). The CDR3 is 19 amino acids. V lost 4 bases, J lost 2 bases, and 25 bases lay in between. Germline V gives CDR1 SGDLS, CDR2 YYNGEE. This CDR3 is CASSHPMYRTSTTYNEQFF. CDR3 sequence (DNA): TGTGCCAGCAGCCACCCCATGTACCGCACTAGTACAACCTACAATGAGCAGTTCTTC. Looking up the rest from reference TRBV9 and TRBJ2-1 gives the full variable domain: DSGVTQTPKHLITATGQRVTLRCSPRSGDLSVYWYQQSLDQGLQFLIQYYNGEERAKGNILERFSAQQFPDLHSELNLSSLELGDSALYFCASSHPMYRTSTTYNEQFFGPGTRLTVL.

V and J are TRBV2 and TRBJ2-2; 10 bases line up with TRBD1. The CDR3 contains 19 residues. Germline CDR1 reads SNHLY; CDR2 reads FYNNEI. Germline trimming cut 4 bases from V and 0 bases from J; bases unmatched to any gene: 11. CDR3 in DNA: TGTGCCAGCAGTGGCATAATCAGGACAGGGGGTTCGAACACCGGGGAGCTGTTTTTT. It translates to CASSGIIRTGGSNTGELFF.

The J gene is TRBJ1-5, the V gene TRBV5-1, with unresolved D. CDR1 and CDR2 from the germline V gene are SGHRS and YFSETQ. The V gene lost 0 bases and the J gene lost 0 bases, with 7 bases spanning the gap. The CDR3 is 15 residues long. This CDR3 is CASSLDSYSNQPQHF. In DNA form, the CDR3 reads TGCGCCAGCAGCTTGGATAGCTATAGCAATCAGCCCCAGCATTTT.

The V gene is TRBV5-1, the J gene TRBJ2-7, with unresolved D. The ends were cut back, 2 bases at V and 2 bases at J, with 5 bases in the middle. Germline CDR1 and CDR2: SGHRS and YFSETQ. This CDR3 contains 12 residues. The CDR3 DNA follows: TGCGCCAGCAGCTTAGGAGCCTACGAGCAGTACTTC. Protein sequence: CASSLGAYEQYF. The full variable domain, completed using reference TRBV5-1 and TRBJ2-7, is KAGVTQTPRYLIKTRGQQVTLSCSPISGHRSVSWYQQTPGQGLQFLFEYFSETQRNKGNFPGRFSGRQFSNSRSEMNVSTLELGDSALYLCASSLGAYEQYFGPGTRLTVT.

V usage is TRBV28 and J usage is TRBJ2-3, with 10 bases lining up with TRBD2. Losses at the gene ends were 10 bases for V and 3 bases for J; bases not matched to a gene: 10. Germline loops: CDR1 MDHEN, CDR2 SYDVKM. The CDR3 contains 15 residues. The CDR3 is CATSKTSGTTDTQYF. CDR3 coding DNA: TGTGCCACCTCTAAAACTAGCGGGACAACAGATACGCAGTATTTT. The entire variable domain, with the rest obtained from reference TRBV28 and TRBJ2-3, is as follows: DVKVTQSSRYLVKRTGEKVFLECVQDMDHENMFWYRQDPGLGLRLIYFSYDVKMKEKGDIPEGYSVSREKKERFSLILESASTNQTSMYLCATSKTSGTTDTQYFGPGTRLTVL.

The V gene is TRBV5-1, the J gene TRBJ1-2; D perhaps matches TRBD1 (6 bases). V was trimmed by 5 bases and J by 3 bases, leaving 17 bases between them. Germline CDR1 reads SGHRS; CDR2 reads YFSETQ. The CDR3 is 15 amino acids. CDR3 protein: CASSTGQSGDYGYTF. The CDR3 bases are TGCGCCAGCAGTACTGGACAGTCCGGGGACTATGGCTACACCTTC.

This chain joins TRBV25-1 and TRBJ1-5; 8 bases match TRBD1. Trimming cost V 8 bases and J 3 bases; bases outside gene matches: 6. Germline lookup yields CDR1 MGHDK and CDR2 SYGVNS. The CDR3 runs to 14 residues. The CDR3 reads CASGTGGVNQPQHF. In DNA form, the CDR3 reads TGTGCCAGCGGTACAGGGGGAGTCAATCAGCCCCAGCATTTT.

This rearrangement joins TRBV18 to TRBJ2-7; 7 bases line up with TRBD1. CDR1 is KGHSH, CDR2 LQKENI, per germline. V shed 0 bases and J 2 bases; nucleotides not matched to a gene: 4. The CDR3 has 15 amino acids. The CDR3 reads CASSPPTGNPYEQYF. CDR3 nucleotide sequence: TGTGCCAGCTCACCACCGACAGGGAACCCCTACGAGCAGTACTTC.

CDR3: CASSSPQFNSPLHF. The CDR3 DNA reads TGTGCCAGCAGCTCCCCCCAGTTTAATTCACCCCTCCACTTT. This chain joins TRBV7-8 and TRBJ1-6, with unresolved D. The V gene lost 4 bases and the J gene lost 6 bases, with 10 bases spanning the gap. Looked up from germline, CDR1 is SGHVS and CDR2 is FQNEAQ. The CDR3 runs 14 residues.